This TCR beta chain originates from a study of T cell changes during pregnancy in multiple sclerosis. J was trimmed by 2 bases and V by 3 bases; bases with no gene match: 1. The CDR3 is 14 amino acids. CDR1 SGHRS and CDR2 YFSETQ come from the germline V gene. Method: immunoSEQ multiplex PCR; TCRdb's copy keeps in-frame clones and lacks some. The profile shows approximately 99,000 clones, about nine tenths of them singletons. The sequencing used peripheral blood, collected in the second trimester of pregnancy. The chain uses TRBV5-1 and TRBJ1-5; TRBD1 aligns across 8 bases. The TCR originated in a female donor in good health, enrolled as a control in a pregnancy study. The CDR3 region is CASSSGGGNQPQHF. The CDR3, as DNA: TGCGCCAGCAGCTCAGGGGGCGGCAATCAGCCCCAGCATTTT.